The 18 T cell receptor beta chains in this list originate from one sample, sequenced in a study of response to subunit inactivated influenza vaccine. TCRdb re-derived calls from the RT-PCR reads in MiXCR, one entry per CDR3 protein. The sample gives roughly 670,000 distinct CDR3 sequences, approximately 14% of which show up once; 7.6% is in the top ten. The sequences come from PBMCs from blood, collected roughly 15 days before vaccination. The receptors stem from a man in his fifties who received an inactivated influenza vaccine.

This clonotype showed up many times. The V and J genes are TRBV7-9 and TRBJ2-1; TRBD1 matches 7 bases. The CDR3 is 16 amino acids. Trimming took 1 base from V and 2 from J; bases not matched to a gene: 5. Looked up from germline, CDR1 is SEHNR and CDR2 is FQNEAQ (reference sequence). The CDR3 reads CASSLGTGGPYNEQFF. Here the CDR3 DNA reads TGTGCCAGCAGCTTAGGGACAGGAGGTCCCTACAATGAGCAGTTCTTC.

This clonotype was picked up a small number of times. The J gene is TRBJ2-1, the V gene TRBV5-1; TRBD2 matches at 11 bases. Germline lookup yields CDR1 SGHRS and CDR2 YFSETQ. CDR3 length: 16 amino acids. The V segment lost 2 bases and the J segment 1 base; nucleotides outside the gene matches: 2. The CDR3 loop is CASSFSGGASYNEQFF. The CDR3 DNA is TGCGCCAGCAGCTTTAGCGGGGGGGCATCCTACAATGAGCAGTTCTTC.

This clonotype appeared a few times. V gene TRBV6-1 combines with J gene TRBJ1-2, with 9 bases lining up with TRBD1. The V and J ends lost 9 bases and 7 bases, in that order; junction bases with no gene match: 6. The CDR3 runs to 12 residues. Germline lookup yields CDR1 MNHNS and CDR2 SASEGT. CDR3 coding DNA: TGTGCCAGGGGGGGACAGGGACTTGGCTACACCTTC. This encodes CARGGQGLGYTF.

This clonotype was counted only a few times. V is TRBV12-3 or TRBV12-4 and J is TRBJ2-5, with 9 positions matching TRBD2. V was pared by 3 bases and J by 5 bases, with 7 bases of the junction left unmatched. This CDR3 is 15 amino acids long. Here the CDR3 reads CASSFGTSLRETQYF. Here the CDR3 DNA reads TGTGCCAGCAGTTTCGGGACTAGCTTGCGGGAGACCCAGTACTTC.

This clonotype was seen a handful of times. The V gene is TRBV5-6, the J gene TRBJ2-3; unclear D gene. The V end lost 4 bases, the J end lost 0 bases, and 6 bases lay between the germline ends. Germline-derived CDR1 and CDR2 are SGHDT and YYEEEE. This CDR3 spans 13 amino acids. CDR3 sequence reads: CASSKISTDTQYF. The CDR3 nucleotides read TGTGCCAGCAGCAAAATAAGCACAGATACGCAGTATTTT.

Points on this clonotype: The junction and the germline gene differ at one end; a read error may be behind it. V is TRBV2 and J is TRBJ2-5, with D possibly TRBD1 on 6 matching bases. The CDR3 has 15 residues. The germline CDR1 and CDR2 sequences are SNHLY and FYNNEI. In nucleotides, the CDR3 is TGTGCCACCAGTCCGATGGGACACCTACAAGAGACCCAGTACTTC. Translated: CATSPMGHLQETQYF.

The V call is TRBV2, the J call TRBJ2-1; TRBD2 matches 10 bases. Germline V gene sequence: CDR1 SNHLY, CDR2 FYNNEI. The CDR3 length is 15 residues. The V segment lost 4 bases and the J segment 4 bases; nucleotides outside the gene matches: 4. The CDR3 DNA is TGTGCCAGCAGTGCGGGACTAGCGAATTACAATGAGCAGTTCTTC. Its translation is CASSAGLANYNEQFF.

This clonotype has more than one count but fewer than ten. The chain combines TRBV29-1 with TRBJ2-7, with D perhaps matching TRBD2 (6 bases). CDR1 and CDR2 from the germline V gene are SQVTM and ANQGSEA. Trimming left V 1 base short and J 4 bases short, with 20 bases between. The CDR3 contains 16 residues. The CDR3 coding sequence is TGCAGCGTTGAAGTGTTAGCGGACCCCCCAAGGTACGAGCAGTACTTC. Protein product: CSVEVLADPPRYEQYF.

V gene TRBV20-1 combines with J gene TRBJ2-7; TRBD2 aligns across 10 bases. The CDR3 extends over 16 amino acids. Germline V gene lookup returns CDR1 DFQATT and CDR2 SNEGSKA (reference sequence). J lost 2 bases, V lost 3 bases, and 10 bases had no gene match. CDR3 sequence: CSASGLAGALTYEQYF. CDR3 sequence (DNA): TGCAGTGCTAGCGGTCTAGCGGGGGCCCTAACCTACGAGCAGTACTTC.

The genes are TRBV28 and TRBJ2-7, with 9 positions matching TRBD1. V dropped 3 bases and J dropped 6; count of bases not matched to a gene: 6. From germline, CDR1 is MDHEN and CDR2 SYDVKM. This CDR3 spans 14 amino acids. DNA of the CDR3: TGTGCCAGCAGTTTGGGGGACAGGGTCTTCGAGCAGTACTTC. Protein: CASSLGDRVFEQYF.

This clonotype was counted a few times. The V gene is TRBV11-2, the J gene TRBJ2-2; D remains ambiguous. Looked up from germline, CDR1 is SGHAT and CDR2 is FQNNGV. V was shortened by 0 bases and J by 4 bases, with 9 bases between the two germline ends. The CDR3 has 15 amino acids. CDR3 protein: CASSLESAGTGELFF. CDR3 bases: TGTGCCAGCAGCTTAGAATCGGCCGGCACCGGGGAGCTGTTTTTT.

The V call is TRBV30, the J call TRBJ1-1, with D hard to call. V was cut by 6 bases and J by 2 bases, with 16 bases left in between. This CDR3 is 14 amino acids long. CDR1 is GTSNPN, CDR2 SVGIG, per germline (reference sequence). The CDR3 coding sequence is TGTGCCTGTGATAGGCAGCCCGTAAACACTGAAGCTTTCTTT. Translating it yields CACDRQPVNTEAFF. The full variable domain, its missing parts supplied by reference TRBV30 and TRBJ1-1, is SQTIHQWPATLVQPVGSPLSLECTVEGTSNPNLYWYRQAAGRGLQLLFYSVGIGQISSEVPQNLSASRPQDRQFILSSKKLLLSDSGFYLCACDRQPVNTEAFFGQGTRLTVV.

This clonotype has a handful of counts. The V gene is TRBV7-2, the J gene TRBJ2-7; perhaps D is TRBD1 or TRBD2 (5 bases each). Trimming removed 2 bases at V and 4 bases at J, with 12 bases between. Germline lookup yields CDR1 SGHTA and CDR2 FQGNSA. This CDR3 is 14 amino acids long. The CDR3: CASSLTRDGYEQYF. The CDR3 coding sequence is TGTGCCAGCAGCTTAACCAGGGACGGGTACGAGCAGTACTTC.

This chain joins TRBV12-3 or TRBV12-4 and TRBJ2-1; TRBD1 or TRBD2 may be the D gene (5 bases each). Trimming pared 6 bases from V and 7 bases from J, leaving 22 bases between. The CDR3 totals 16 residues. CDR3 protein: CASSSPPWGSWNEQFF. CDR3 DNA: TGTGCCAGCAGCTCTCCCCCATGGGGGTCTTGGAATGAGCAGTTCTTC.

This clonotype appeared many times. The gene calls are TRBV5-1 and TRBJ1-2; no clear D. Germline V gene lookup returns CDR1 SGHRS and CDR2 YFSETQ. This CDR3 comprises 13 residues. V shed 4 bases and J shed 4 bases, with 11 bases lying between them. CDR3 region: CASSPESSYGYTF. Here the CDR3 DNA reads TGCGCCAGCAGCCCGGAAAGTAGCTATGGCTACACCTTC. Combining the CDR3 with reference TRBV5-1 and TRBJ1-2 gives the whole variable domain KAGVTQTPRYLIKTRGQQVTLSCSPISGHRSVSWYQQTPGQGLQFLFEYFSETQRNKGNFPGRFSGRQFSNSRSEMNVSTLELGDSALYLCASSPESSYGYTFGSGTRLTVV.

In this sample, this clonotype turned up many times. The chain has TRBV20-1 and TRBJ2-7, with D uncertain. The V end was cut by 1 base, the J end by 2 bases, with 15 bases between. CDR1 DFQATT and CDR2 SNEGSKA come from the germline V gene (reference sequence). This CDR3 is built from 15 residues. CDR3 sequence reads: CSARGNRDATYEQYF. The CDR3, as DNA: TGCAGTGCTAGAGGAAACAGAGATGCGACCTACGAGCAGTACTTC.

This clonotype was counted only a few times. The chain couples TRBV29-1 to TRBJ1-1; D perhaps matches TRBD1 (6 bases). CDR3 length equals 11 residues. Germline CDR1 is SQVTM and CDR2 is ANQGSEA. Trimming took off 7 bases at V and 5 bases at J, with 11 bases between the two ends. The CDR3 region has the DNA TGCAGCGCTAACAGGGCAACTGAAGCTTTCTTT. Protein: CSANRATEAFF.

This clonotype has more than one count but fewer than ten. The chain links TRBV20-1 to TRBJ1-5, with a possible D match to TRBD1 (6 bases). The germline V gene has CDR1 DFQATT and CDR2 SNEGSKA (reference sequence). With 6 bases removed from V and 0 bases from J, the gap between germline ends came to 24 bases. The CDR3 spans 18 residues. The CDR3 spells CSAKRADSPPYSNQPQHF. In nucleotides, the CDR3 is TGCAGTGCCAAAAGGGCGGACAGCCCACCTTATAGCAATCAGCCCCAGCATTTT.